Listed below are T cell receptor beta chains from one sample, sequenced in a study of shared T cell receptors in the human thymus. TCRdb's copy holds only in-frame clones and misses some; the assay was immunoSEQ multiplex PCR. Altogether 500,000 to 750,000 clones are present, 70% to 90% being singletons, with the ten largest covering around 0.01%. This sample was shared with a second study, whose subject was human thymus T cells.

The sequenced sample was thymocytes. Every receptor here comes from a boy under three years old with a congenital heart defect. CDR3s include the opening cysteine and the closing phenylalanine or tryptophan. Fields, in order: V gene, clone size, J gene, D gene, CDR3 protein, CDR3 DNA. D genes are given only for firm matches. Clone sizes are given selectively: once, few, many, or a class where the clone is expanded.

TRBV4-1	.	TRBJ2-1	TRBD1	CASSQETGGLTYNEQFF	TGCGCCAGCAGCCAAGAAACAGGGGGCTTGACCTACAATGAGCAGTTCTTC
TRBV4-2	.	TRBJ2-2	TRBD2	CASSQDWGTSGNTGELFF	TGTGCCAGCAGCCAAGATTGGGGGACTAGCGGCAACACCGGGGAGCTGTTTTTT
TRBV14	.	TRBJ1-4	.	CASSQAGRWGKLFF	TGTGCCAGCAGCCAGGCAGGGCGCTGGGGAAAACTGTTTTTT
TRBV4-3	.	TRBJ2-6	.	CASGEGEAGANVLTF	TGCGCCAGCGGTGAAGGGGAGGCGGGGGCCAACGTCCTGACTTTC
TRBV4-2	.	TRBJ2-7	TRBD2	CASSHGLAGGPYEQYF	TGTGCCAGCAGCCACGGACTAGCGGGAGGCCCATACGAGCAGTACTTC
TRBV5-1	once	TRBJ1-2	TRBD1	CASSHGQGGSYGYTF	TGCGCCAGCAGCCATGGACAGGGGGGCAGCTATGGCTACACCTTC
TRBV27	.	TRBJ1-4	.	CASSLTGLRGEKLFF	TGTGCCAGCAGTTTAACAGGTCTAAGAGGTGAAAAACTGTTTTTT
TRBV2	.	TRBJ2-4	TRBD2	CASSEGLAGDLLAKNIQYF	TGTGCCAGCAGTGAGGGACTAGCGGGAGACCTACTAGCCAAAAACATTCAGTACTTC
TRBV11-2	.	TRBJ2-3	TRBD2	CASSTSGSTDTQYF	TGTGCCAGCAGTACTAGCGGTAGCACAGATACGCAGTATTTT
TRBV6-6	.	TRBJ1-1	.	CASSPGRVEAFF	TGTGCCAGCAGCCCAGGGAGGGTTGAAGCTTTCTTT
TRBV27	.	TRBJ1-2	.	CASSQQAAGRYVGYTF	TGTGCCAGCAGTCAACAGGCCGCCGGACGCTATGTAGGCTACACCTTC
TRBV7-2	.	TRBJ2-2	.	CASSASPGGVPGELFF	TGTGCCAGCAGCGCATCCCCCGGGGGAGTGCCCGGGGAGCTGTTTTTT
TRBV18	once	TRBJ2-5	TRBD2	CASSPGSGRAQVETQYF	TGTGCCAGCTCACCGGGTAGCGGGAGGGCCCAGGTCGAGACCCAGTACTTC
TRBV14	once	TRBJ2-2	TRBD1	CASSQGQGRTGTGELFF	TGTGCCAGCAGCCAAGGACAGGGTAGAACGGGCACCGGGGAGCTGTTTTTT
TRBV30	.	TRBJ1-1	.	CAGVRVLGGTEAFF	TGTGCCGGGGTCAGGGTATTGGGTGGCACTGAAGCTTTCTTT
TRBV4-2	few	TRBJ2-4	TRBD1	CASSQERDRVFLAKNIQYF	TGTGCCAGCAGCCAAGAAAGGGACAGGGTATTTCTAGCCAAAAACATTCAGTACTTC
TRBV5-1	.	TRBJ2-5	TRBD2	CASSQGLAGVRQTQYF	TGCGCCAGCAGCCAAGGACTAGCGGGAGTCAGACAGACCCAGTACTTC
TRBV28	.	TRBJ1-1	TRBD1	CASSFDRGLEAFF	TGTGCCAGCAGTTTTGACAGGGGGCTTGAAGCTTTCTTT
TRBV4-3	.	TRBJ2-1	TRBD1	CASSRRVPDRGRGEQFF	TGCGCCAGCAGCCGCCGAGTCCCGGACAGGGGGCGAGGTGAGCAGTTCTTC
TRBV14	.	TRBJ2-3	TRBD1	CASSQDMTGFGTDTQYF	TGTGCCAGCAGCCAAGATATGACAGGGTTTGGCACAGATACGCAGTATTTT
TRBV9	.	TRBJ2-7	.	CAPRAAQDLEQYF	TGTGCCCCGCGGGCAGCCCAGGATCTCGAGCAGTACTTC
TRBV29-1	once	TRBJ1-2	.	CSVRVGRVNYGYTF	TGCAGCGTTCGAGTGGGCAGGGTGAACTATGGCTACACCTTC
TRBV4-2	.	TRBJ2-5	TRBD2	CASSQERITASGREETQYF	TGTGCCAGCAGCCAAGAACGGATTACGGCTAGCGGGAGGGAAGAGACCCAGTACTTC
TRBV27	.	TRBJ2-7	.	CASSLRTARGYEQYF	TGTGCCAGCAGTTTACGGACAGCCCGCGGGTACGAGCAGTACTTC
TRBV2	.	TRBJ2-7	.	CASREGYRVHYEQYF	TGTGCCAGCAGAGAGGGGTACAGGGTCCACTACGAGCAGTACTTC